The 14 T cell receptor beta chains reported below all come from one sample, sequenced in a study of identical twins. Each CDR3 protein gets one entry after TCRdb re-called the 5' RACE reads with MiXCR. This table has about 240,000 distinct CDR3 sequences, over 9.5% appearing once. The sample taken for sequencing was memory T cells sorted from blood. The receptors originated from a man between 50 and 59 years old in good health.

This clonotype was counted at least ten times. V is TRBV27 and J is TRBJ1-4; tentatively, D is TRBD1 (6 bases). The length of the CDR3 is 15 residues. CDR1 is MNHEY, CDR2 SMNVEV, per germline (reference sequence). V was clipped by 5 bases and J by 0 bases, with 10 bases between them. This CDR3 reads CASSRTAATNEKLFF. The CDR3 coding sequence is TGTGCCAGCAGTCGGACAGCCGCAACTAATGAAAAACTGTTTTTT.

This clonotype appeared many times. The genes are TRBV5-1 and TRBJ2-7; D assignment may be TRBD1 or TRBD2 (5 bases each). Germline CDR1 and CDR2: SGHRS and YFSETQ. V lost 4 bases and J lost 6, with 14 bases in between. There are 13 residues in the CDR3. CDR3 coding DNA: TGCGCCAGCAGCCGAATGTCAGGGACCGAGCAGTACTTC. This codes for CASSRMSGTEQYF.

This chain joins TRBV18 and TRBJ1-1; TRBD1 might be the D (6 bases). Germline V CDR1 and CDR2: KGHSH, LQKENI. The V end lost 5 bases, the J end lost 3 bases, and 13 bases lay between the germline ends. The CDR3 covers 14 residues. The CDR3 DNA sequence: TGTGCCAGCTCATACAGGGCTTTGGACACTGAAGCTTTCTTT. Amino acids: CASSYRALDTEAFF.

The chain has TRBV2 and TRBJ2-1; the match to TRBD1 covers 9 bases. V shed 6 bases, J shed 3 bases, and the junction held 15 bases outside the gene matches. There are 18 residues in the CDR3. Germline V gene data show CDR1 as SNHLY and CDR2 as FYNNEI. The CDR3 nucleotides read TGTGCCAGCAGAGAACCTACATCCGGGACAGGGAACTACAATGAGCAGTTCTTC. It translates to CASREPTSGTGNYNEQFF.

In this sample, this clonotype turned up a few times. V and J are TRBV5-6 and TRBJ2-1; 11 positions agree with TRBD2. Germline CDR1 SGHDT, CDR2 YYEEEE. Trimming cost V 0 bases and J 6 bases; bases outside gene matches: 2. The CDR3 covers 15 residues. CDR3 sequence (DNA): TGTGCCAGCAGCTTGGGGACTAGCGGGTTCAATGAGCAGTTCTTC. It codes for CASSLGTSGFNEQFF.

This chain connects TRBV20-1 to TRBJ2-3; perhaps TRBD2 as D (5 bases). The germline V gene has CDR1 DFQATT and CDR2 SNEGSKA (reference sequence). V was shortened by 1 base and J by 1 base, with 12 bases between the two germline ends. This CDR3 has 15 amino acids. The CDR3 DNA reads TGCAGTGCTAGAGTGCGAGGAGGTGGCACAGATACGCAGTATTTT. This encodes CSARVRGGGTDTQYF.

This clonotype was counted many times. The chain recombines TRBV5-1 with TRBJ1-1, with 9 positions matching TRBD1. Germline CDR1 and CDR2: SGHRS and YFSETQ. The ends lost 4 bases at V and 4 bases at J; junction bases unmatched: 8. This CDR3 contains 15 residues. In DNA, the CDR3 is TGCGCCAGCAGCAGGAACAGGGGGCCGGGCACTGAAGCTTTCTTT. This sequence encodes CASSRNRGPGTEAFF.

This clonotype was seen a few times. The chain joins TRBV12-3 or TRBV12-4 to TRBJ2-3, with D maybe TRBD1 (6 bases). The V end lost 3 bases, the J end lost 0 bases, and 10 bases lay between the germline ends. This CDR3 is 15 amino acids long. The CDR3 region has the DNA TGTGCCAGCAGTTTCGCAGGGGCCAGCACAGATACGCAGTATTTT. Its translation: CASSFAGASTDTQYF.

This chain's CDR3 is CASSPGQAGSGANVLTF. CDR3 DNA: TGTGCCAGCAGTCCCGGACAGGCGGGCTCTGGGGCCAACGTCCTGACTTTC. This sequence joins TRBV25-1 and TRBJ2-6; 7 positions match TRBD1. Germline lookup yields CDR1 MGHDK and CDR2 SYGVNS. CDR3 length: 17 residues. The ends lost 5 bases at V and 0 bases at J; junction bases unmatched: 7.

This clonotype was seen a handful of times. This chain connects TRBV5-1 to TRBJ1-6, with a tentative D call TRBD1 (5 bases). The length of the CDR3 is 15 residues. The V gene's germline CDR1 is SGHRS and CDR2 YFSETQ. V shed 0 bases and J shed 5 bases, with 9 bases lying between them. The CDR3 region has the DNA TGCGCCAGCAGCTTGGCCGGGGCCGATAATTCACCCCTCCACTTT. It codes for CASSLAGADNSPLHF.

This clonotype was seen a handful of times. This chain joins TRBV5-6 and TRBJ1-3; maybe TRBD1 (5 bases). Per the germline V gene, CDR1 is SGHDT and CDR2 is YYEEEE. The CDR3 contains 15 residues. V lost 0 bases to trimming and J lost 0 bases, with 7 bases between them. The CDR3 protein is CASSLEGISGNTIYF. The DNA for the CDR3 is TGTGCCAGCAGCTTGGAGGGGATCTCTGGAAACACCATATATTTT.

This clonotype came up a few times. CDR3 nucleotide sequence: TGCGCCAGCAGCTACGACGGGACGTGGAACACTGAAGCTTTCTTT. Translated, it gives CASSYDGTWNTEAFF. The gene calls are TRBV5-1 and TRBJ1-1, with D possibly matching TRBD1 (5 bases). There are 15 residues in the CDR3. The V end lost 3 bases, the J end lost 1 base, and 13 bases lay between the germline ends. Per the germline V gene, CDR1 is SGHRS and CDR2 is YFSETQ.

This clonotype appeared many times. The rearrangement joins TRBV20-1 to TRBJ2-2; maybe TRBD2 (6 bases). The CDR3 totals 15 residues. Germline V gene lookup returns CDR1 DFQATT and CDR2 SNEGSKA (reference sequence). The V and J ends lost 3 bases and 2 bases respectively, with 13 bases between them. CDR3 sequence reads: CSASADGGNTGELFF. For the CDR3, the DNA is TGCAGTGCTAGTGCTGACGGGGGAAACACCGGGGAGCTGTTTTTT.

This clonotype has ten or more counts. The chain recombines TRBV18 with TRBJ2-3; 8 positions agree with TRBD1. The CDR3 is made up of 17 amino acids. Germline loops: CDR1 KGHSH, CDR2 LQKENI. V dropped 3 bases and J dropped 1; count of bases not matched to a gene: 9. As DNA, the CDR3 is TGTGCCAGCTCACCGCCGGACAGGGCCGAGGGCACAGATACGCAGTATTTT. This translates into CASSPPDRAEGTDTQYF.